Each of the 25 T cell receptor beta chains below was sequenced from the same sample in a study of blood T cells in healthy people across ages. For the second PCR, which ran for 7 to 11 cycles, a sample-barcoded 5' primer and a J-beta primer mix were used. TCRdb re-called the 5' RACE reads with MiXCR, one entry per CDR3 protein. The table shows 600,000 to 1,000,000 distinct CDR3 sequences, with approximately 25% occurring only once. These data also formed part of another study, on T cells of mothers and their children.

The source material was blood. These receptors all come from a boy younger than 18 in good health.

This chain connects TRBV25-1 to TRBJ1-2; D is ambiguous. Germline CDR1 reads MGHDK; CDR2 reads SYGVNS. V dropped 1 base and J dropped 4 bases, with 22 bases sitting between them. CDR3 length: 18 amino acids. CDR3 DNA: TGTGCCAGCAGTGAATTCCTCCGGTTCAAGCACCGGAGCTATGGCTACACCTTC. This gives the protein CASSEFLRFKHRSYGYTF.

Concerning this clonotype: An end of the junction does not agree with germline; a read error may underlie this. The genes are TRBV7-9 and TRBJ2-1; 9 bases are a match to TRBD1. Germline CDR1 reads SEHNR; CDR2 reads FQNEAQ (reference sequence). This CDR3 region has 15 residues. For the CDR3, the DNA is TGTGCCGGCCTGACCGGGACAGGGAGGGGCAATAAGCAGTTCTTC. Translating it yields CAGLTGTGRGNKQFF.

This clonotype turned up a few times. The V and J genes are TRBV6-2 or TRBV6-3 and TRBJ1-2; D call uncertain. Germline V CDR1 and CDR2: MNHEY, SVGEGT. V was trimmed by 3 bases and J by 4 bases, leaving 12 bases between them. There are 14 residues in the CDR3. CDR3 sequence: CASSYQRGIYGYTF. CDR3 coding DNA: TGTGCCAGCAGTTATCAGCGGGGAATCTATGGCTACACCTTC.

This clonotype was seen only a few times. The V and J genes are TRBV9 and TRBJ2-5; a possible D gene is TRBD2 (6 bases). The CDR3 is 15 amino acids. Trimming pared 2 bases from V and 5 bases from J, leaving 16 bases between. Looked up from germline, CDR1 is SGDLS and CDR2 is YYNGEE. CDR3 protein: CASSVGTAARETQYF. The CDR3 DNA reads as TGTGCCAGCAGCGTTGGGACTGCCGCCCGGGAGACCCAGTACTTC. The full variable domain, completed using reference TRBV9 and TRBJ2-5, is DSGVTQTPKHLITATGQRVTLRCSPRSGDLSVYWYQQSLDQGLQFLIQYYNGEERAKGNILERFSAQQFPDLHSELNLSSLELGDSALYFCASSVGTAARETQYFGPGTRLLVL.

This sequence joins TRBV28 and TRBJ2-5; unclear D gene. Per the germline V gene, CDR1 is MDHEN and CDR2 is SYDVKM. The CDR3 is 15 residues long. V was shortened by 6 bases and J by 4 bases, with 18 bases between the two germline ends. The CDR3 spells CASSGPDVGRETQYF. The CDR3 nucleotides are TGTGCCAGCAGCGGACCGGACGTAGGACGAGAGACCCAGTACTTC. Together with reference TRBV28 and TRBJ2-5, the CDR3 gives the full variable domain: DVKVTQSSRYLVKRTGEKVFLECVQDMDHENMFWYRQDPGLGLRLIYFSYDVKMKEKGDIPEGYSVSREKKERFSLILESASTNQTSMYLCASSGPDVGRETQYFGPGTRLLVL.

V is TRBV20-1 and J is TRBJ2-7; 7 nucleotides match TRBD1. CDR1 is DFQATT, CDR2 SNEGSKA, per germline (reference sequence). Losses at the gene ends were 2 bases for V and 3 bases for J; bases not matched to a gene: 7. CDR3 length: 14 amino acids. The CDR3 nucleotides read TGCAGTGCTAGAATTCCCAGGGGGAGCTACGAGCAGTACTTC. It specifies CSARIPRGSYEQYF.

The chain couples TRBV24-1 to TRBJ2-1; 14 nucleotides align to TRBD2. Per the germline V gene, CDR1 is KGHDR and CDR2 is SFDVKD. The CDR3 spans 17 residues. V lost 4 bases to trimming and J lost 8 bases; unmatched junction nucleotides: 9. CDR3 loop: CATSDPTRLAGGDEQFF. For the CDR3, the DNA is TGTGCCACCAGTGACCCGACCCGACTAGCGGGGGGGGATGAGCAGTTCTTC.

A few counts support this clonotype. The genes are TRBV28 and TRBJ2-3; 10 bases map to TRBD2. The CDR3 has 17 amino acids. V shed 2 bases and J 1 base; nucleotides not matched to a gene: 6. The germline CDR1 and CDR2 sequences are MDHEN and SYDVKM. CDR3 sequence (DNA): TGTGCCAGCAGTTTAACAGCGGGAGGGCCCGGCACAGATACGCAGTATTTT. Amino acid sequence: CASSLTAGGPGTDTQYF.

This clonotype was observed at least ten times. V gene TRBV28 combines with J gene TRBJ2-1, with 13 bases that match TRBD2. This CDR3 comprises 14 residues. Germline values: CDR1 MDHEN, CDR2 SYDVKM. V gave up 5 bases and J gave up 8 bases; unmatched junction bases: 3. The chain's CDR3 is CASSPGLAGDEQFF. The DNA of the CDR3 is TGTGCCAGCAGTCCCGGACTAGCGGGAGATGAGCAGTTCTTC.

This clonotype was picked up a small number of times. The J gene is TRBJ2-7, the V gene TRBV4-1; TRBD1 or TRBD2 may be the D gene (5 bases each). Germline V lookup: CDR1 MGHRA, CDR2 YSYEKL. The CDR3 totals 14 residues. Deletions cut 8 bases from V and 5 bases from J, with 19 bases between. Written as DNA, the CDR3 is TGCGCCAGCGGCTTGGGACCTGGCGGCCACGAGCAGTACTTC. The encoded protein is CASGLGPGGHEQYF.

This clonotype has only a few counts. An end of the junction does not agree with germline; a read error may underlie this. The chain joins TRBV7-2 to TRBJ2-7; 10 positions agree with TRBD2. Per the germline V gene, CDR1 is SGHTA and CDR2 is FQGNSA. The CDR3 loop spans 14 amino acids. CDR3 nucleotides: TGTGCCAGCAGCCGTTGGACTAGCGGCTACGAGCGGTACTTC. Its protein is CASSRWTSGYERYF.

The rearrangement joins TRBV5-6 to TRBJ1-6; 7 nucleotides align to TRBD1. The CDR3 sequence is 17 residues long. Trimming at V came to 1 base and at J to 7 bases, leaving 11 bases not matched to a gene. Germline assignment: CDR1 SGHDT and CDR2 YYEEEE. The CDR3, as DNA: TGTGCCAGCAGCTTGAGTTTGACAGGGCAGAACAATTCACCCCTCCACTTT. This translates into CASSLSLTGQNNSPLHF.

In its sample, this clonotype was seen many times. The genes are TRBV3-1 and TRBJ2-1, with a weak D call TRBD2 (6 bases). Germline V lookup: CDR1 LGHDT, CDR2 YNNKEL (reference sequence). Trimming left V 3 bases short and J 0 bases short, with 9 bases between. The length of the CDR3 is 15 residues. The CDR3 reads CASSQDGSSYNEQFF. The CDR3 DNA reads TGTGCCAGCAGCCAGGACGGGAGCTCCTACAATGAGCAGTTCTTC.

The rearrangement joins TRBV4-3 to TRBJ2-5, with D perhaps TRBD1 (5 bases). TRBJ2-7 matches the DNA end more closely, so the J call is doubtful. Germline values: CDR1 LGHNA, CDR2 YSLEER. The length of the CDR3 is 17 residues. The CDR3 nucleotides read TGCGCCAGCAGCCAAGGGCGCCTCAGGGAATTCTCCTACGAGCAGTACTTC. Translated, it gives CASSQGRLREFSYEQYF.

V gene TRBV29-1 combines with J gene TRBJ2-2; D unresolved. CDR1 and CDR2 from the germline V gene are SQVTM and ANQGSEA. This CDR3 region has 14 residues. V was pared by 4 bases and J by 1 base, with 10 bases between. The CDR3 DNA sequence: TGCAGCGTTGTTTGGGGTAGGAACACCGGGGAGCTGTTTTTT. Protein product: CSVVWGRNTGELFF.

The CDR3 here is CASSFPRAGAAHLAQHF. CDR3 coding DNA: TGTGCCAGCAGTTTCCCTCGGGCAGGGGCCGCGCACCTGGCCCAGCATTTT. This chain uses TRBV28 with TRBJ1-5; tentative D call: TRBD1 (6 bases). V gave up 3 bases and J gave up 11 bases, with 26 bases separating them. The CDR3 contains 17 residues. CDR1 and CDR2 (germline): MDHEN, SYDVKM.

V and J are TRBV12-3 or TRBV12-4 and TRBJ1-1; TRBD1 aligns across 12 bases. The CDR3 sequence is 16 residues long. The V gene end was trimmed by 4 bases and the J gene end by 5 bases; junction bases not matched to a gene: 8. The CDR3 DNA sequence: TGTGCCAGCAGTTGGGGGACAGGGGGCGCGGGGACTGAAGCTTTCTTT. Encoded protein: CASSWGTGGAGTEAFF.

This clonotype occurred a few times. The chain uses TRBV14 and TRBJ2-3; 11 bases agree with TRBD2. The CDR3 extends over 19 amino acids. The germline gives CDR1 SGHDN, CDR2 FVKESK. J lost 4 bases, V lost 3 bases, and 15 bases had no gene match. Here the CDR3 reads CASSHIGLRTSGGPDTQYF. The CDR3 DNA reads TGTGCCAGCAGCCACATCGGCCTCAGAACTAGCGGGGGCCCAGATACGCAGTATTTT.

The chain employs TRBV28 and TRBJ1-4; TRBD1 might be the D (5 bases). Germline CDR1 MDHEN, CDR2 SYDVKM. Trimming left V 5 bases short and J 0 bases short, with 19 bases between. The CDR3 has 18 amino acids. CDR3 loop: CASSRMGRKKATNEKLFF. Here the CDR3 DNA reads TGTGCCAGCAGTCGAATGGGACGGAAAAAAGCAACTAATGAAAAACTGTTTTTT.

V is TRBV20-1 and J is TRBJ2-2, with TRBD1 identical over 10 bases. Germline V CDR1 and CDR2: DFQATT, SNEGSKA (reference sequence). The CDR3 consists of 14 residues. Trimming removed 2 bases from V and 4 bases from J; junction bases left unmatched: 1. The CDR3 is CSARRTGGTGELFF. CDR3 coding DNA: TGCAGTGCTAGACGGACAGGGGGCACCGGGGAGCTGTTTTTT.

V gene TRBV9 combines with J gene TRBJ2-1, with no clear D. The CDR3 consists of 23 residues. Looked up from germline, CDR1 is SGDLS and CDR2 is YYNGEE. V was shortened by 0 bases and J by 4 bases, with 35 bases between the two germline ends. CDR3 sequence reads: CASSVVASARVLVGVQWYNEQFF. CDR3 nucleotides: TGTGCCAGCAGCGTAGTAGCCTCAGCCCGTGTGTTAGTCGGAGTACAGTGGTACAATGAGCAGTTCTTC. The full variable domain, its missing parts supplied by reference TRBV9 and TRBJ2-1, is DSGVTQTPKHLITATGQRVTLRCSPRSGDLSVYWYQQSLDQGLQFLIQYYNGEERAKGNILERFSAQQFPDLHSELNLSSLELGDSALYFCASSVVASARVLVGVQWYNEQFFGPGTRLTVL.

This clonotype was detected only a few times. The V call is TRBV12-3 or TRBV12-4, the J call TRBJ2-7; unclear D gene. The V gene lost 3 bases and the J gene lost 3 bases, with 6 bases spanning the gap. CDR3 length equals 12 residues. CDR3 sequence: CASSFHLYEQYF. The CDR3 bases are TGTGCCAGCAGTTTCCACCTCTACGAGCAGTACTTC.

This chain joins TRBV30 and TRBJ1-5, with 10 bases aligning to TRBD1. From germline, CDR1 is GTSNPN and CDR2 SVGIG (reference sequence). V was clipped by 3 bases and J by 2 bases; unmatched bases: 1. The CDR3 totals 14 residues. The CDR3 reads CAWRGTGGNQPQHF. The CDR3 DNA follows: TGTGCCTGGAGGGGGACAGGGGGCAATCAGCCCCAGCATTTT.

This clonotype appeared a few times. This sequence joins TRBV10-3 and TRBJ2-5, with D unresolved. V lost 3 bases to trimming and J lost 6 bases, with 11 bases between them. CDR1 and CDR2 from the germline V gene are ENHRY and SYGVKD. CDR3 length equals 13 residues. CDR3 bases: TGTGCCATCAGTGAAGATGGGCGTCAGACCCAGTACTTC. The encoded protein is CAISEDGRQTQYF.

This clonotype showed up just a few times. V usage is TRBV10-3 and J usage is TRBJ2-5; D possibly corresponds to TRBD2 (5 bases). Germline values: CDR1 ENHRY, CDR2 SYGVKD. The CDR3 spans 14 residues. Trimming cost V 4 bases and J 5 bases, with 14 bases left between them. Here the CDR3 DNA reads TGTGCCATCAGTGGAGGGTTAAGTAGGGAGACCCAGTACTTC. Its protein product is CAISGGLSRETQYF.